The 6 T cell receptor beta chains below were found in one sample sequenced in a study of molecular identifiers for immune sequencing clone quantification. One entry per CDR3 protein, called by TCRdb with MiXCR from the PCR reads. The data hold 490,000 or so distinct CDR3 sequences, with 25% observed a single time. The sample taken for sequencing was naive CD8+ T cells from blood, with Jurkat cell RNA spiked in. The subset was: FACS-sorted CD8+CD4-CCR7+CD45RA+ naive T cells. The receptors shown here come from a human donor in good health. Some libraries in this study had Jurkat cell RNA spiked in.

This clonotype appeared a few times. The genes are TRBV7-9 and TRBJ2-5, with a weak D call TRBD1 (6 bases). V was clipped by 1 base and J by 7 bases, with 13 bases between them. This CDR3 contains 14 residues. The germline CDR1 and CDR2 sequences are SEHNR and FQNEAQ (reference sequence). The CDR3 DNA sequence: TGTGCCAGCAGCTTAGTTTCAGGGGATGGGACCCAGTACTTC. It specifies CASSLVSGDGTQYF.

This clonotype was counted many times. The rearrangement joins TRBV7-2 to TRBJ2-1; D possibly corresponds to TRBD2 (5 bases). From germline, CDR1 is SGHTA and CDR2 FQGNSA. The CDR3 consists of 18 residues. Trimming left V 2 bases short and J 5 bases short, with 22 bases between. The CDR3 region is CASSLYLMTMELDNEQFF. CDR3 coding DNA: TGTGCCAGCAGCTTATATCTAATGACTATGGAGTTAGACAATGAGCAGTTCTTC.

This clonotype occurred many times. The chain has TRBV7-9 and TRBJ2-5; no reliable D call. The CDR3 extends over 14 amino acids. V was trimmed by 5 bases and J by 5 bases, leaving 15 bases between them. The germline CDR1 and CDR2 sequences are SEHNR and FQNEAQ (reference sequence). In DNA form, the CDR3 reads TGTGCCAGCAGCCCGGCGACCCGTTCGGAGACCCAGTACTTC. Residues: CASSPATRSETQYF.

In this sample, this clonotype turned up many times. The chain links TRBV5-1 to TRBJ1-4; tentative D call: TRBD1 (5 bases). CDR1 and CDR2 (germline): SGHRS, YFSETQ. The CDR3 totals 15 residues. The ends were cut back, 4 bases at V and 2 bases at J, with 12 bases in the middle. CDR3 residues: CASSLGTETNEKLFF. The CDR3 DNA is TGCGCCAGCAGCCTAGGGACGGAGACTAATGAAAAACTGTTTTTT. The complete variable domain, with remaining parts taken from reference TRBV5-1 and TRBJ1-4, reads KAGVTQTPRYLIKTRGQQVTLSCSPISGHRSVSWYQQTPGQGLQFLFEYFSETQRNKGNFPGRFSGRQFSNSRSEMNVSTLELGDSALYLCASSLGTETNEKLFFGSGTQLSVL.

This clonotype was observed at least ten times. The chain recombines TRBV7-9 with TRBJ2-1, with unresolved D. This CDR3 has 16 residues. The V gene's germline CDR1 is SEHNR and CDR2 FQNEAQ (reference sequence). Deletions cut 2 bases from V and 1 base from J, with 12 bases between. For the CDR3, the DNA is TGTGCCAGCAGCTTACAGGTTAGCAGGTCCTACAATGAGCAGTTCTTC. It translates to CASSLQVSRSYNEQFF.

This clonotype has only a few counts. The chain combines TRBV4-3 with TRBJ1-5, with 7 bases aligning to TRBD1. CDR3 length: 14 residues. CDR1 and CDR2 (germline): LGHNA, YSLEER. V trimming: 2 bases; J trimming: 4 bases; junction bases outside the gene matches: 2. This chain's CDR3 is CASSQIQGNQPQHF. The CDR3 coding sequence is TGCGCCAGCAGCCAAATACAGGGGAATCAGCCCCAGCATTTT.